This T cell receptor beta chain was observed in a study of cytomegalovirus exposure and HLA in healthy donors. Study-level information: The study placed about 86% of its 350 to 400 genotyped donors in the Caucasian-associated ancestry cluster.

The PCR contained 60 Vbeta and 13 Jbeta primers. The protocol was immunoSEQ multiplex PCR, while the TCRdb copy is restricted to in-frame clones and leaves out a portion. The sample lists around 100,000 clones, over 60% occurring once. Details on this clone: Its antigen remains unknown.

Regarding the study as a whole: One variant, a missense change in DCLRE1C, was linked in a later analysis to TCR beta V- and J-gene trimming. As was reported, the classifier diagnosed cytomegalovirus status with high specificity and sensitivity. The authors later found TCR association rates varying by HLA locus, with DRB1 most and HLA-C fewest.

The sample was PBMCs. The receptor was isolated from a male donor in good health and CMV-seropositive.

The CDR3 DNA is TGTGCCAGTAGTCTTATAACGAACGCGGGTCAGCCCCAGCATTTT. Translated, it gives CASSLITNAGQPQHF. The chain employs TRBV19 and TRBJ1-5; D gene ambiguous. The CDR3 sequence is 15 residues long. V shed 5 bases and J shed 6 bases, with 17 bases lying between them. Germline loops: CDR1 LNHDA, CDR2 SQIVND (reference sequence).